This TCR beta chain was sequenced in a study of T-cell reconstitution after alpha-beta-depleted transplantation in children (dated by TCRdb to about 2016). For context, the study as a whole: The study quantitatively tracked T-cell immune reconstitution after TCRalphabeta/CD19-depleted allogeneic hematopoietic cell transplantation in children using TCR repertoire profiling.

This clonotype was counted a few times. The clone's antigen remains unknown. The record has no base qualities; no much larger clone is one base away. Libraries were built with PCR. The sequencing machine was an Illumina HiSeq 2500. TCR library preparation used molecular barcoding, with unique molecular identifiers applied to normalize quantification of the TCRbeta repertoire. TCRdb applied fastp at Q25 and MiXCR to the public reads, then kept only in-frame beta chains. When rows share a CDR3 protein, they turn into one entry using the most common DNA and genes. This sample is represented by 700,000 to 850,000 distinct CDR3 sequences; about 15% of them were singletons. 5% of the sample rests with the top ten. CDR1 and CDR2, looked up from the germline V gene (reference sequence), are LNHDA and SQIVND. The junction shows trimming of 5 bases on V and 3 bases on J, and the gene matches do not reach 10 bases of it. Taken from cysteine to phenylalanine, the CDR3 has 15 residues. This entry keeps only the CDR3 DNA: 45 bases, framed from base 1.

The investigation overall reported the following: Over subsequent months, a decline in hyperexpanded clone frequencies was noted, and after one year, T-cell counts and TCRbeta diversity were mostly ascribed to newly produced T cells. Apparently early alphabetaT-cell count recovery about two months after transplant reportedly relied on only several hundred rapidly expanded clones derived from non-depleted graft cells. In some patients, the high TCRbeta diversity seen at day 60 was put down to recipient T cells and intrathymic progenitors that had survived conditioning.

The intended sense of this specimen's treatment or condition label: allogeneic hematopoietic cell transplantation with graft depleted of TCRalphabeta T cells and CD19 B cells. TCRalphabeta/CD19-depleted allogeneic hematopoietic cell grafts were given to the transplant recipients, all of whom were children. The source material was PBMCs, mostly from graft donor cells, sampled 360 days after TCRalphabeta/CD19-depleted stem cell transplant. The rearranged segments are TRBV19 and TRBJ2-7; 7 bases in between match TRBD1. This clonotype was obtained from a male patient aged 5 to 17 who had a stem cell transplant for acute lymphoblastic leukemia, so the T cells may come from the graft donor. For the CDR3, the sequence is CASSFTGVPSYEQYF. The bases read TGTGCCAGTAGTTTCACAGGGGTCCCCAGCTACGAGCAGTACTTC. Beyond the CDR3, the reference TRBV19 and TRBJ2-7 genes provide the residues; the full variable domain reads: DGGITQSPKYLFRKEGQNVTLSCEQNLNHDAMYWYRQDPGQGLRLIYYSQIVNDFQKGDIAEGYSVSREKKESFPLTVTSAQKNPTAFYLCASSFTGVPSYEQYFGPGTRLTVT.